These 18 T cell receptor beta chains were all obtained from the same sample, sequenced in a study of shared clonotypes between healthy human individuals. Generated by immunoSEQ multiplex PCR, the TCRdb table keeps only in-frame clones and is missing some. The table has about 490,000 clones, 76% seen once. The source material was PBMCs. These receptor sequences come from a woman aged 40 to 49 in good health. Some clones in this sample may be carry-over from other donors' samples.

This clone was observed a few times. This sample also contains other DNA sequences that code for the same CDR3. V is TRBV5-4 and J is TRBJ1-1; 7 nucleotides line up with TRBD1. V lost 2 bases to trimming and J lost 2 bases; unmatched junction nucleotides: 3. Germline V lookup: CDR1 SGHNT, CDR2 YYREEE (reference sequence). The CDR3 length is 14 residues. Here the CDR3 reads CASSFGDRNTEAFF. CDR3 DNA: TGTGCCAGCAGCTTCGGGGACAGAAACACTGAAGCTTTCTTT.

J is TRBJ1-1 and V is TRBV6-5, with TRBD1 matching over 7 bases. Trimming took 4 bases from V and 5 from J; bases not matched to a gene: 4. Germline assignment: CDR1 MNHEY and CDR2 SVGAGI. The CDR3 has 13 residues. CDR3 DNA: TGTGCCAGCAGTTTTACAGGGGAGACTGAAGCTTTCTTT. Residues: CASSFTGETEAFF.

The chain recombines TRBV7-9 with TRBJ2-7; D is perhaps TRBD2 (5 bases). The germline CDR1 and CDR2 sequences are SEHNR and FQNEAQ (reference sequence). Trimming pared 5 bases from V and 12 bases from J, leaving 14 bases between. CDR3 length: 11 amino acids. CDR3 residues: CASSLWLAGYF. The CDR3, as DNA: TGTGCCAGCAGCCTCTGGCTAGCTGGGTACTTC.

This clone was counted between two and nine times. The sample contains more than one DNA sequence encoding this CDR3. This chain links TRBV5-4 with TRBJ2-3; 14 bases match TRBD2. The junction had 9 bases not matched to a gene; V was cut back by 4 bases and J by 5 bases. The V gene's germline CDR1 is SGHNT and CDR2 YYREEE (reference sequence). The CDR3 covers 17 residues. CDR3 sequence (DNA): TGTGCCAGCAGCCAAGGACTAGCGGGAGGTTGGGGAGATACGCAGTATTTT. It yields the protein CASSQGLAGGWGDTQYF.

The chain recombines TRBV14 with TRBJ2-7, with 7 bases matching TRBD1. This CDR3 contains 14 residues. From germline, CDR1 is SGHDN and CDR2 FVKESK. The V and J ends lost 2 bases and 7 bases, in that order; junction bases with no gene match: 8. The CDR3 spells CASSQPGGPLEQYF. The CDR3 DNA sequence: TGTGCCAGCAGCCAACCAGGGGGACCTTTGGAGCAGTACTTC.

Comment on this clone: Other nucleotide sequences in the sample specify the same CDR3. This rearrangement joins TRBV7-9 to TRBJ2-1; 9 nucleotides agree with TRBD2. CDR3 size: 14 residues. Germline assignment: CDR1 SEHNR and CDR2 FQNEAQ (reference sequence). V trimming: 6 bases; J trimming: 4 bases; junction bases outside the gene matches: 4. CDR3 nucleotide sequence: TGTGCCAGCAGTCTAGCGGGGCGGTACAATGAGCAGTTCTTC. This encodes CASSLAGRYNEQFF.

This chain connects TRBV7-3 to TRBJ1-1; weak D call: TRBD1 (5 bases). Trimming left V 1 base short and J 1 base short, with 13 bases between. This CDR3 is built from 16 residues. CDR1 is SGHTA, CDR2 FQGTGA, per germline. The CDR3 DNA reads as TGTGCCAGCAGCTTAAGTGGGTCAGGGACGAACACTGAAGCTTTCTTT. Translation: CASSLSGSGTNTEAFF. Together with reference TRBV7-3 and TRBJ1-1, the CDR3 gives the full variable domain: GAGVSQTPSNKVTEKGKYVELRCDPISGHTALYWYRQSLGQGPEFLIYFQGTGAADDSGLPNDRFFAVRPEGSVSTLKIQRTERGDSAVYLCASSLSGSGTNTEAFFGQGTRLTVV.

The gene calls are TRBV5-4 and TRBJ2-5; 8 bases align to TRBD1. Germline values: CDR1 SGHNT, CDR2 YYREEE (reference sequence). V was pared by 7 bases and J by 3 bases, with 8 bases of the junction left unmatched. The CDR3 extends over 14 amino acids. In DNA, the CDR3 is TGTGCCAGCCGTAGGACAGGGTTAGAAGAGACCCAGTACTTC. It specifies CASRRTGLEETQYF.

The V and J genes are TRBV19 and TRBJ1-2; 8 bases are a match to TRBD1. CDR3 length equals 15 residues. The germline V gene encodes CDR1 LNHDA and CDR2 SQIVND (reference sequence). V gave up 3 bases and J gave up 8 bases; unmatched junction bases: 11. The CDR3 region is CASSIPARGLGGYTF. Here the CDR3 DNA reads TGTGCCAGTAGTATCCCCGCCAGGGGGCTAGGAGGCTACACCTTC.

The sample holds one count of this clone. The identical CDR3 is also encoded by other nucleotide sequences in the sample. The V call is TRBV7-7, the J call TRBJ2-3, with D tentatively TRBD2 (6 bases). Trimming pared 0 bases from V and 6 bases from J, leaving 7 bases between. Germline CDR1 reads SSHAT; CDR2 reads FNYEAQ (reference sequence). The CDR3 is 13 residues long. The CDR3 DNA reads TGTGCCAGCAGCTTAGCGCGGGGCGATACGCAGTATTTT. Its translation: CASSLARGDTQYF. The full variable domain, in which reference TRBV7-7 and TRBJ2-3 provide the parts outside the CDR3, is GAGVSQSPRYKVTKRGQDVTLRCDPISSHATLYWYQQALGQGPEFLTYFNYEAQPDKSGLPSDRFSAERPEGSISTLTIQRTEQRDSAMYRCASSLARGDTQYFGPGTRLTVL.

This clone was recorded once. The chain links TRBV4-1 to TRBJ2-5; TRBD2 might be the D (6 bases). The closer fit of TRBJ2-7 to the DNA end suggests the J call may be wrong. The CDR3 length is 17 residues. CDR1 and CDR2 from the germline V gene are MGHRA and YSYEKL. CDR3: CASSPLPGAGIDGEQYF. Here the CDR3 DNA reads TGCGCCAGCAGCCCTCTCCCGGGAGCAGGGATCGACGGCGAGCAGTACTTC.

The chain recombines TRBV5-6 with TRBJ2-1, with D possibly called TRBD1 or TRBD2 (5 bases each). This CDR3 is 17 amino acids long. Trimming cost V 4 bases and J 6 bases, with 23 bases left between them. Germline CDR1 SGHDT, CDR2 YYEEEE. CDR3 residues: CASSRLSGPSRSNEQFF. In DNA, the CDR3 is TGTGCCAGCAGCCGACTCTCGGGGCCGAGTAGGAGCAATGAGCAGTTCTTC.

The chain joins TRBV2 to TRBJ2-7; tentatively, D is TRBD1 (7 bases). In germline, CDR1 is SNHLY, CDR2 FYNNEI. CDR3 length equals 16 residues. Trimming pared 6 bases from V and 4 bases from J, leaving 22 bases between. CDR3 in amino acids: CASRGRQGIGTYEQYF. CDR3 bases: TGTGCCAGCAGGGGTCGACAGGGAATTGGGACTTACGAGCAGTACTTC. The complete variable domain, with remaining parts taken from reference TRBV2 and TRBJ2-7, reads EPEVTQTPSHQVTQMGQEVILRCVPISNHLYFYWYRQILGQKVEFLVSFYNNEISEKSEIFDDQFSVERPDGSNFTLKIRSTKLEDSAMYFCASRGRQGIGTYEQYFGPGTRLTVT.

This sequence joins TRBV5-8 and TRBJ2-1; 8 bases are a match to TRBD2. The germline V gene encodes CDR1 SGHTS and CDR2 YDEGEE. CDR3 size: 15 residues. V dropped 3 bases and J dropped 3; count of bases not matched to a gene: 5. CDR3 protein: CASSWGTSLYNEQFF. The CDR3 bases are TGTGCCAGCAGCTGGGGGACTAGTCTCTACAATGAGCAGTTCTTC.

In this sample, this clone turned up once. V gene TRBV7-2 combines with J gene TRBJ2-7; the match to TRBD2 covers 9 bases. V lost 5 bases to trimming and J lost 6 bases; unmatched junction nucleotides: 17. CDR1 is SGHTA and CDR2 is FQGNSA in the germline V gene. CDR3 length equals 17 residues. CDR3: CASSASGLASLIGEQYF. CDR3 DNA: TGTGCCAGCAGCGCCTCGGGACTAGCTTCCCTAATTGGCGAGCAGTACTTC.

Points on this clone: Other DNA sequences in the same sample also yield this CDR3. This chain uses TRBV18 with TRBJ2-5; 11 bases map to TRBD2. CDR3 length: 15 amino acids. J gave up 1 base and V 3 bases, and 1 base lay outside the gene matches. Germline V gene data show CDR1 as KGHSH and CDR2 as LQKENI. Written as DNA, the CDR3 is TGTGCCAGCTCACCTGGGACTAGCGGCCAAGAGACCCAGTACTTC. As protein: CASSPGTSGQETQYF.

This clone came up a few times. The chain couples TRBV29-1 to TRBJ2-1; the D gene is possibly TRBD2 (6 bases). Germline values: CDR1 SQVTM, CDR2 ANQGSEA. Trimming stripped 7 bases from V and 3 bases from J, with 13 bases between. The CDR3 contains 13 residues. The CDR3 sequence: CSALAEHYNEQFF. DNA for the CDR3: TGCAGCGCTTTAGCGGAGCACTACAATGAGCAGTTCTTC.

The chain employs TRBV7-3 and TRBJ2-3, with 8 bases matching TRBD2. The germline gives CDR1 SGHTA, CDR2 FQGTGA. V lost 5 bases, J lost 4 bases, and 8 bases stayed unmatched. The CDR3 has 15 amino acids. The CDR3 bases are TGTGCCAGCAGCCCGCAAGCGGGAGCGCCAGATACGCAGTATTTT. It is translated as CASSPQAGAPDTQYF. Supplemented by reference TRBV7-3 and TRBJ2-3, the full variable domain reads GAGVSQTPSNKVTEKGKYVELRCDPISGHTALYWYRQSLGQGPEFLIYFQGTGAADDSGLPNDRFFAVRPEGSVSTLKIQRTERGDSAVYLCASSPQAGAPDTQYFGPGTRLTVL.